Presented here are 27 T cell receptor beta chains from one specimen sequenced in a study of T cells in Graves' hyperthyroidism and ophthalmopathy. It was RNA transcripts that yielded the amplified TCR beta CDR3 regions. The HTBI primer set was used in a first-round RT-PCR of the TCR CDR3. TCRdb analysed the multiplex PCR reads with MiXCR anew, one entry per CDR3 protein. The sample has about 260,000 distinct CDR3 sequences; over 20% are singletons. The material sequenced was blood. Receptors originate from a man younger than 40 with Graves' ophthalmopathy.

This clonotype was counted only a few times. The chain links TRBV10-3 to TRBJ2-7, with D perhaps assigned TRBD1 or TRBD2 (5 bases each). The CDR3 totals 13 residues. V was pared by 6 bases and J by 1 base, with 10 bases between. CDR1 and CDR2 (germline): ENHRY, SYGVKD. CDR3 loop: CAISRDGSYEQYF. The CDR3 DNA reads as TGTGCCATCAGCCGGGACGGATCCTACGAGCAGTACTTC.

The chain has TRBV2 and TRBJ2-2; D may match TRBD1 or TRBD2 (5 bases each). Germline CDR1 SNHLY, CDR2 FYNNEI. V dropped 1 base and J dropped 2 bases, with 14 bases sitting between them. The CDR3 loop spans 17 amino acids. CDR3 DNA sequence: TGTGCCAGCAGTGAAGTGTCCCCCGGGGCCAACACCGGGGAGCTGTTTTTT. It translates to CASSEVSPGANTGELFF.

This clonotype has ten or more counts. This chain joins TRBV10-3 and TRBJ1-1; 7 positions agree with TRBD1. Trimming took 3 bases from V and 0 from J; bases not matched to a gene: 7. Looked up from germline, CDR1 is ENHRY and CDR2 is SYGVKD. CDR3 length: 16 amino acids. CDR3 bases: TGTGCCATCAGTGACCAGGGGGTAAACTTGAACACTGAAGCTTTCTTT. Translated: CAISDQGVNLNTEAFF.

The gene calls are TRBV2 and TRBJ2-1; unclear D gene. V lost 2 bases and J 5 bases, leaving 7 bases between the germline ends. Germline V gene lookup returns CDR1 SNHLY and CDR2 FYNNEI. This CDR3 contains 13 residues. The CDR3 here is CASSESVNNEQFF. The CDR3 coding sequence is TGTGCCAGCAGTGAATCGGTTAACAATGAGCAGTTCTTC.

This clonotype was recorded at least ten times. V and J are TRBV11-3 and TRBJ2-1, with a weak D call TRBD1 (6 bases). Germline V gives CDR1 SGHNT, CDR2 YENEEA. V gave up 7 bases and J gave up 6 bases, with 10 bases separating them. The CDR3 extends over 12 amino acids. CDR3 in amino acids: CASMRGINEQFF. The CDR3 nucleotides are TGTGCCAGCATGAGGGGGATCAATGAGCAGTTCTTC. The full variable domain, completed using reference TRBV11-3 and TRBJ2-1, is EAGVVQSPRYKIIEKKQPVAFWCNPISGHNTLYWYLQNLGQGPELLIRYENEEAVDDSQLPKDRFSAERLKGVDSTLKIQPAELGDSAVYLCASMRGINEQFFGPGTRLTVL.

CDR3 sequence: CASSSLHSRGREQYNEQFF. The CDR3 region has the DNA TGTGCCAGCAGCTCCTTACATTCCAGGGGGCGGGAACAATACAATGAGCAGTTCTTC. The chain carries TRBV7-8 and TRBJ2-1, with 8 bases fitting TRBD1. Germline CDR1 and CDR2: SGHVS and FQNEAQ. CDR3 length: 19 residues. Trimming took 4 bases from V and 4 from J; bases not matched to a gene: 18.

The chain joins TRBV9 to TRBJ2-5; 7 bases are a match to TRBD2. This CDR3 spans 15 amino acids. Germline trimming cut 6 bases from V and 3 bases from J; bases unmatched to any gene: 11. Germline V lookup: CDR1 SGDLS, CDR2 YYNGEE. DNA of the CDR3: TGTGCCAGCATGAGAGGGCTAGCGGCAGAAGAGACCCAGTACTTC. Its protein product is CASMRGLAAEETQYF.

The gene calls are TRBV9 and TRBJ2-7; D not resolved. Germline CDR1 and CDR2: SGDLS and YYNGEE. The length of the CDR3 is 12 residues. The V gene lost 3 bases and the J gene lost 0 bases, with 4 bases spanning the gap. The CDR3 region has the DNA TGTGCCAGCAGCGACAGCTCCTACGAGCAGTACTTC. The encoded protein is CASSDSSYEQYF. The whole variable domain, remainder taken from reference TRBV9 and TRBJ2-7, is DSGVTQTPKHLITATGQRVTLRCSPRSGDLSVYWYQQSLDQGLQFLIQYYNGEERAKGNILERFSAQQFPDLHSELNLSSLELGDSALYFCASSDSSYEQYFGPGTRLTVT.

This chain connects TRBV29-1 to TRBJ2-3; D is unclear. V was shortened by 7 bases and J by 6 bases, with 8 bases between the two germline ends. Germline V gene lookup returns CDR1 SQVTM and CDR2 ANQGSEA. The CDR3 covers 10 residues. CDR3 nucleotides: TGCAGCGGAGGATGGGATACGCAGTATTTT. Its protein is CSGGWDTQYF.

This clonotype was recorded a few times. V usage is TRBV29-1 and J usage is TRBJ2-7; 9 bases are a match to TRBD1. The CDR3 consists of 13 residues. J was trimmed by 3 bases and V by 7 bases; bases with no gene match: 7. Germline CDR1 and CDR2: SQVTM and ANQGSEA. The CDR3 loop reads CSAMTGGVYEQYF. Written as DNA, the CDR3 is TGCAGCGCTATGACAGGGGGAGTCTACGAGCAGTACTTC.

V gene TRBV2 combines with J gene TRBJ1-1; D call uncertain. Germline CDR1 reads SNHLY; CDR2 reads FYNNEI. The CDR3 is 16 amino acids. The V end was cut by 6 bases, the J end by 4 bases, with 21 bases between. The chain's CDR3 is CASSQDQTTSGTEAFF. The CDR3 DNA reads as TGTGCCAGCAGCCAAGATCAGACGACCTCTGGCACTGAAGCTTTCTTT.

This clonotype was observed many times. This chain connects TRBV18 to TRBJ2-1, with 9 positions matching TRBD2. The CDR3 has 15 residues. Germline CDR1 reads KGHSH; CDR2 reads LQKENI. The ends lost 3 bases at V and 8 bases at J; junction bases unmatched: 8. DNA for the CDR3: TGTGCCAGCTCACCGTATAGCGGGAGTAGCGATGAGCAGTTCTTC. This encodes CASSPYSGSSDEQFF.

The chain's CDR3 is CASSVDAQTSGKERAQYF. CDR3 in DNA: TGTGCCAGCAGCGTAGATGCCCAGACTAGCGGGAAAGAGAGGGCCCAGTACTTC. This chain joins TRBV9 and TRBJ2-5; 11 nucleotides line up with TRBD2. V gave up 0 bases and J gave up 9 bases; unmatched junction bases: 16. Per germline, CDR1 SGDLS and CDR2 YYNGEE. CDR3 length equals 18 residues. The variable domain in full, completed from reference TRBV9 and TRBJ2-5, reads DSGVTQTPKHLITATGQRVTLRCSPRSGDLSVYWYQQSLDQGLQFLIQYYNGEERAKGNILERFSAQQFPDLHSELNLSSLELGDSALYFCASSVDAQTSGKERAQYFGPGTRLLVL.

In this sample, this clonotype turned up many times. V gene TRBV12-3 or TRBV12-4 combines with J gene TRBJ1-1; D remains unclear. The CDR3 has 15 residues. V was cut by 2 bases and J by 0 bases, with 10 bases left in between. The CDR3 DNA sequence: TGTGCCAGCAGTTTATCGAATCGGATGAACACTGAAGCTTTCTTT. Translated, it gives CASSLSNRMNTEAFF.

Regarding this clonotype: A read error is possible here, since a much larger clone lies one base away. This chain uses TRBV11-2 with TRBJ2-1; 7 positions match TRBD2. Trimming took 5 bases from V and 6 from J; bases not matched to a gene: 7. Germline V CDR1 and CDR2: SGHAT, FQNNGV. This CDR3 region has 14 residues. CDR3 in DNA: TGTGCCAGCAGCCGGACTGGCGGGAGCAATGAGCAGTTCTTC. Translating it yields CASSRTGGSNEQFF.

V and J are TRBV3-1 and TRBJ2-5; D ambiguous. V dropped 4 bases and J dropped 7 bases, with 7 bases sitting between them. This CDR3 contains 11 residues. Germline CDR1 LGHDT, CDR2 YNNKEL (reference sequence). In nucleotides, the CDR3 is TGTGCCAGCAGCCTCCCGGGGACCCAGTACTTC. As protein: CASSLPGTQYF.

In its sample, this clonotype was seen many times. CDR3 nucleotide sequence: TGTGCCAGCAGTTCCGGACGCGGAGGGTATCAGCCCCAGCATTTT. It codes for CASSSGRGGYQPQHF. This rearrangement joins TRBV2 to TRBJ1-5; D is unresolved. Germline CDR1 reads SNHLY; CDR2 reads FYNNEI. V dropped 5 bases and J dropped 5 bases, with 16 bases sitting between them. The CDR3 loop spans 15 amino acids.

In its sample, this clonotype was seen many times. The chain joins TRBV18 to TRBJ1-2, with TRBD1 matching 7 bases. Germline CDR1 and CDR2: KGHSH and LQKENI. The CDR3 length is 13 residues. The ends lost 3 bases at V and 5 bases at J; junction bases unmatched: 3. The CDR3 loop is CASSPDREYGYTF. CDR3 DNA: TGTGCCAGCTCACCCGACAGGGAATATGGCTACACCTTC.

In this sample, this clonotype turned up a few times. The chain employs TRBV9 and TRBJ2-7, with 7 bases fitting TRBD2. This CDR3 region has 14 residues. Per the germline V gene, CDR1 is SGDLS and CDR2 is YYNGEE. V shed 5 bases, J shed 2 bases, and the junction held 7 bases outside the gene matches. CDR3 sequence: CASRELAIPYEQYF. CDR3 nucleotides: TGTGCCAGCAGAGAACTAGCGATCCCCTACGAGCAGTACTTC.

The chain is built from TRBV6-2 or TRBV6-3 and TRBJ2-3; possible D gene TRBD2, 5 bases. Per germline, CDR1 MNHEY and CDR2 SVGEGT. The CDR3 spans 17 residues. V gave up 0 bases and J gave up 3 bases, with 16 bases separating them. CDR3 sequence reads: CASSYSGGGRVTDTQYF. The CDR3 region has the DNA TGTGCCAGCAGTTACTCTGGTGGTGGGAGAGTGACAGATACGCAGTATTTT.

The V gene is TRBV5-5, the J gene TRBJ2-3; D unresolved. Per the germline V gene, CDR1 is SGHKS and CDR2 is YYEKEE (reference sequence). This CDR3 has 14 residues. V dropped 3 bases and J dropped 1 base, with 9 bases sitting between them. The CDR3 bases are TGTGCCAGCAGCTCCGCCTTTGGCACAGATACGCAGTATTTT. The encoded protein is CASSSAFGTDTQYF.

This clonotype appeared many times. V usage is TRBV2 and J usage is TRBJ2-1, with 12 nucleotides matching TRBD1. V shed 6 bases, J shed 8 bases, and the junction held 5 bases outside the gene matches. This CDR3 is built from 14 residues. Germline V gives CDR1 SNHLY, CDR2 FYNNEI. The CDR3 coding sequence is TGTGCCAGCAGGGGGACAGGGGGCATGTATGAGCAGTTCTTC. It is translated as CASRGTGGMYEQFF.

This clonotype was detected many times. This sequence joins TRBV30 and TRBJ2-3; D gene uncertain. Germline lookup yields CDR1 GTSNPN and CDR2 SVGIG (reference sequence). Trimming took off 0 bases at V and 3 bases at J, with 4 bases between the two ends. The CDR3 is made up of 12 amino acids. The CDR3 sequence is CAWSVATDTQYF. Written as DNA, the CDR3 is TGTGCCTGGAGTGTAGCTACAGATACGCAGTATTTT.

This clonotype was recorded many times. V usage is TRBV7-9 and J usage is TRBJ1-1; the D is unclear. Trimming pared 1 base from V and 6 bases from J, leaving 6 bases between. The CDR3 runs 12 residues. The germline CDR1 and CDR2 sequences are SEHNR and FQNEAQ (reference sequence). The CDR3 is CASSLDQPEAFF. Written as DNA, the CDR3 is TGTGCCAGCAGCTTAGACCAACCTGAAGCTTTCTTT.

The chain recombines TRBV28 with TRBJ1-5; TRBD1 matches 7 bases. Trimming took 3 bases from V and 7 from J; bases not matched to a gene: 3. The CDR3 extends over 13 amino acids. CDR1 is MDHEN and CDR2 is SYDVKM in the germline V gene. CDR3: CASSLPGGQPQHF. Here the CDR3 DNA reads TGTGCCAGCAGTTTGCCAGGGGGGCAGCCCCAGCATTTT.

This clonotype was observed a few times. A single base separates this from a much larger clone, so it may be a read error. The chain couples TRBV3-1 to TRBJ1-1, with D maybe TRBD1 (5 bases). CDR1 LGHDT and CDR2 YNNKEL come from the germline V gene (reference sequence). The CDR3 covers 14 residues. DNA for the CDR3: TGTGCCAGCGGCCAGCTGGGACTTCCCACTGAAGCTTTCTTT. Its protein is CASGQLGLPTEAFF.

The gene calls are TRBV7-8 and TRBJ1-3, with TRBD1 identical over 7 bases. CDR3 length: 15 amino acids. Germline CDR1 and CDR2: SGHVS and FQNEAQ. J was trimmed by 4 bases and V by 5 bases; bases with no gene match: 8. The CDR3 DNA is TGTGCCAGCAGCCCCGACAGGGTCCCAGGAAACACCATATATTTT. This gives the protein CASSPDRVPGNTIYF.